The T cell receptor beta chain described here comes from a study of shared clonotypes between healthy human individuals. Overall study findings and caveats: Larger estimated richness was generally recorded for naive subsets relative to memory subsets.

Per the study methods: Filtering differed since immunoSEQ provided only junctions, with no quality scores. Only in-frame clones appear in the TCRdb table, and some are missing; sequencing was by immunoSEQ multiplex PCR. That table furnishes V, J and clone size, whereas the DNA furnished D and trimming. Seen here are 2,100,000 or so clones, approximately 96% observed once, and the top ten hold around 0.13%. Germline V lookup: CDR1 GTSNPN, CDR2 SVGIG (reference sequence). The CDR3 is 13 amino acids. Trimming shortened V by 7 bases and J by 0 bases, and 7 bases separated the two germline ends. Details on this clone: Its antigen is undetermined.

Subsets obtained from CD4+ cells comprised CD45RA+ naive and CD45RA-negative memory cells. Sequencing used naive CD4+ T cells sorted from blood. Subset given: CD45RA+ positively selected. This receptor was obtained from a man aged 18 to 30 in good health. The chain carries TRBV30 and TRBJ2-6; D gene ambiguous. The CDR3 region is CALNPSGANVLTF. The CDR3 nucleotides read TGTGCCTTAAATCCCTCTGGGGCCAACGTCCTGACTTTC.